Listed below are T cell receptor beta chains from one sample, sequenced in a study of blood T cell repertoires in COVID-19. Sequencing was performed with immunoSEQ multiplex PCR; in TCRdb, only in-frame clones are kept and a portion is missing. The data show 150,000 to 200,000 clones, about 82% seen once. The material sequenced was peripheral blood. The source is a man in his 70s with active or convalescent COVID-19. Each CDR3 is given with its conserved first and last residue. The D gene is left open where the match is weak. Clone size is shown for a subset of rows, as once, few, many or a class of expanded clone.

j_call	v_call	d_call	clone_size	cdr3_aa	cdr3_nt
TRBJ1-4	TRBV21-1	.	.	CARSLGGRATNEKLFF	TGTGCCAGAAGTCTAGGGGGCCGAGCAACTAATGAAAAACTGTTTTTT
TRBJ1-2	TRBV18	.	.	CASSPVGVNYGYTF	TGTGCCAGCTCACCAGTGGGAGTTAACTATGGCTACACCTTC
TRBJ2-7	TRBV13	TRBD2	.	CASSQRLAGNLHEQYF	TGTGCCAGCAGCCAGAGACTAGCGGGGAATCTCCACGAGCAGTACTTC
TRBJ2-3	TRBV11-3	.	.	CASSLNGGPYTDTQYF	TGTGCCAGCAGCTTAAACGGAGGGCCTTACACAGATACGCAGTATTTT
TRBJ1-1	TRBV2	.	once	CASTLQSAEAFF	TGTGCCAGCACCTTACAGTCGGCTGAAGCTTTCTTT
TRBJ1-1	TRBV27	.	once	CASSLDKTEAFF	TGTGCCAGCAGTCTGGACAAGACTGAAGCTTTCTTT
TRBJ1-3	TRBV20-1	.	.	CSASYGNTIYF	TGCAGTGCTTCCTATGGAAACACCATATATTTT
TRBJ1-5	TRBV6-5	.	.	CASSRGGEPQHF	TGTGCCAGCAGTAGAGGGGGGGAGCCCCAGCATTTT
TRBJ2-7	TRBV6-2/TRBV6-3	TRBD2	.	CASSYSVSGDYEQYF	TGTGCCAGCAGTTACTCTGTTAGCGGGGACTACGAGCAGTACTTC
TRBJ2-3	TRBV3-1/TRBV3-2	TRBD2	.	CASSHGLAGGYSTDTQYF	TGTGCCAGCAGCCACGGACTAGCGGGGGGTTATAGCACAGATACGCAGTATTTT
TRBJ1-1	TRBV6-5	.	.	CASTSNRQERQAFF	TGTGCCAGCACATCGAACCGACAGGAGAGACAAGCTTTCTTT
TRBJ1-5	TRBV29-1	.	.	CSYRADGNQPQHF	TGCAGCTACAGGGCCGACGGGAATCAGCCCCAGCATTTT
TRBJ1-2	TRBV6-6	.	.	CASTRVRADLQGYTF	TGTGCCAGCACGCGAGTGAGGGCGGACCTTCAGGGCTACACCTTC
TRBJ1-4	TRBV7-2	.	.	CASSFGGVRGEKLFF	TGTGCCAGCAGCTTCGGCGGGGTGCGGGGTGAAAAACTGTTTTTT
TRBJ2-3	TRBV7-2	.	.	CASSFLPPRSTDTQYF	TGTGCCAGCAGCTTTCTCCCTCCTAGGAGCACAGATACGCAGTATTTT
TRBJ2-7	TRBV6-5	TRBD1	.	CASSYATGGYEQYF	TGTGCCAGCAGTTACGCGACAGGGGGCTACGAGCAGTACTTC
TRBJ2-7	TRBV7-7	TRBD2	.	CASSLAGRPYEQYF	TGTGCTAGCAGCTTAGCGGGGCGGCCCTACGAGCAGTACTTC
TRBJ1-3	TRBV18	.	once	CASSLQTGEISGNTIYF	TGTGCCAGCTCACTCCAGACAGGTGAAATCTCTGGAAACACCATATATTTT
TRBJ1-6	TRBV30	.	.	CAWSYQGLSPLHF	TGTGCCTGGAGTTATCAGGGTCTCTCACCCCTCCACTTT
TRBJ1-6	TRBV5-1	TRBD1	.	CASSSGTGGEPLHF	TGCGCCAGCAGCTCGGGGACAGGGGGCGAGCCCCTCCACTTT
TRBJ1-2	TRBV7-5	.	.	CARSLTGAREVYF	TGTGCCAGAAGCTTAACGGGCGCAAGGGAGGTCTACTTC
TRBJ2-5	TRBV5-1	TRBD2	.	CASQRTSGVQETQYF	TGCGCCAGTCAACGAACTAGCGGGGTTCAAGAGACCCAGTACTTC
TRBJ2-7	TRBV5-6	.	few	CASSYGLAEQYF	TGTGCCAGCAGTTACGGACTGGCCGAGCAGTACTTC
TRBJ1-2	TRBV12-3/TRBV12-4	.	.	CASQSGGYGYTF	TGTGCCAGCCAGTCAGGAGGGTATGGCTACACCTTC
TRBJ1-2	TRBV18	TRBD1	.	CASSPLGDSNYGYTF	TGTGCCAGCTCACCGCTGGGGGACAGCAACTATGGCTACACCTTC
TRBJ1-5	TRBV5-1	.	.	CASSLNGDSNQPQHF	TGCGCCAGCAGCTTGAACGGGGATAGCAATCAGCCCCAGCATTTT
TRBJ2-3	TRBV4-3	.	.	CASSQAPQGDTQYF	TGCGCCAGCAGCCAAGCTCCACAGGGAGATACGCAGTATTTT
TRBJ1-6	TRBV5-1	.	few	CASSSTGSSYNSPLHF	TGCGCCAGCAGCTCAACAGGGAGCTCCTATAATTCACCCCTCCACTTT
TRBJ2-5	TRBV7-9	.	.	CASSFNWRGQETQYF	TGTGCCAGCAGCTTTAACTGGAGGGGACAAGAGACCCAGTACTTC
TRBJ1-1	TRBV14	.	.	CASSQSLGGEAFF	TGTGCCAGCAGCCAAAGTCTCGGGGGTGAAGCTTTCTTT
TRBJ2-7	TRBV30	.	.	CASEGEGAYEQYF	TGTGCCAGCGAGGGCGAGGGGGCCTACGAGCAGTACTTC
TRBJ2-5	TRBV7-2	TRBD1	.	CASSLTRQGGETQYF	TGTGCCAGCAGCCTAACTCGACAGGGCGGGGAGACCCAGTACTTC
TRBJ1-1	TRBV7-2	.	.	CASSPPGELRSTEAFF	TGTGCCAGCAGTCCTCCCGGGGAGCTGAGGAGCACTGAAGCTTTCTTT
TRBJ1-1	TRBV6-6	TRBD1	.	CASSDRGTEAFF	TGTGCCAGCAGCGACAGGGGAACTGAAGCTTTCTTT
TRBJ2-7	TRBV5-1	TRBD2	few	CASSLMELAGLSYEQYF	TGCGCCAGCAGCCTTATGGAACTAGCGGGGCTCTCCTACGAGCAGTACTTC
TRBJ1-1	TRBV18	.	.	CASQTNGGLEAFF	TGTGCCAGCCAGACTAACGGGGGGCTGGAAGCTTTCTTT
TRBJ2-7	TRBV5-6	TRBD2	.	CASSLLLAGETYEQYF	TGTGCCAGCAGCCTCCTACTAGCGGGGGAGACCTACGAGCAGTACTTC
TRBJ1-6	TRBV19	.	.	CASSSTLRGSVLTLHF	TGTGCCAGTAGTAGTACGTTGCGAGGCAGTGTTCTCACCCTCCACTTT
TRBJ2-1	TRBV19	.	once	CASSIARGLNEQFF	TGTGCCAGTAGTATAGCAAGAGGGCTCAATGAGCAGTTCTTC
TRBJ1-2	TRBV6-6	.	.	CASSPPGDYGYTF	TGTGCCAGCAGCCCGCCTGGAGACTATGGCTACACCTTC
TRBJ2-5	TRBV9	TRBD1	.	CASSSRTGQETQYF	TGTGCCAGCAGCAGCAGGACAGGTCAAGAGACCCAGTACTTC
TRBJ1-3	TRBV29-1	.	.	CSVSGDRNTIYF	TGCAGCGTTTCAGGGGATCGAAACACCATATATTTT
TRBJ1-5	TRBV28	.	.	CASSSSGDSLLNQPQHF	TGTGCCAGCAGTTCGTCGGGGGACTCCCTCCTCAATCAGCCCCAGCATTTT
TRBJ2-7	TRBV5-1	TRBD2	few	CASSFSVSGGTRPVSYEQYF	TGCGCCAGCAGCTTTTCCGTTAGCGGGGGAACCCGACCCGTTTCCTACGAGCAGTACTTC
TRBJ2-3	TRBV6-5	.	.	CASSYSADTDTQYF	TGTGCCAGCAGTTACTCGGCAGACACAGATACGCAGTATTTT
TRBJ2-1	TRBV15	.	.	CATSRDSSSYNEQFF	TGTGCCACCAGCAGAGATTCGAGCTCCTACAATGAGCAGTTCTTC
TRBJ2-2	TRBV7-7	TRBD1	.	CASSLGTGATGELFF	TGTGCCAGCAGCTTAGGGACAGGGGCCACCGGGGAGCTGTTTTTT
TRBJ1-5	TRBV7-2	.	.	CASSLGEGQPQHF	TGTGCCAGCAGTCTGGGGGAGGGTCAGCCCCAGCATTTT
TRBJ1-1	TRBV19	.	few	CASRHLGGSMNTEAFF	TGTGCCAGTAGGCATCTAGGGGGATCCATGAACACTGAAGCTTTCTTT
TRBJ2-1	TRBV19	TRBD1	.	CASSTDRGSYNEQFF	TGTGCCAGTAGTACAGACAGGGGATCCTACAATGAGCAGTTCTTC
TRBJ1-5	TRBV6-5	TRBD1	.	CASRRGGADNQPQHF	TGTGCCAGCAGAAGAGGGGGCGCGGACAATCAGCCCCAGCATTTT
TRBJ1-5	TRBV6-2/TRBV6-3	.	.	CASSYIPTRNQPQHF	TGTGCCAGCAGTTACATCCCCACCAGAAATCAGCCCCAGCATTTT
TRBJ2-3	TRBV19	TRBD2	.	CASSLGGAGGSTDTQYF	TGTGCCAGTAGTCTTGGCGGAGCGGGGGGAAGCACAGATACGCAGTATTTT
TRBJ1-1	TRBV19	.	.	CASSGGGTEAFF	TGTGCCAGTTCGGGGGGAGGTACTGAAGCTTTCTTT
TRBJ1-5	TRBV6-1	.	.	CASSETLTGTQPQHF	TGTGCCAGCAGTGAGACCCTGACAGGAACACAGCCCCAGCATTTT